Below, 8 T cell receptor beta chains from the same sample are listed, as sequenced in a study of regulatory T cells in long-lasting Graves disease. Stated time point: newly diagnosed GD, antithyroid drugs for less than 3 months. The TCR library was made from RNA extracted from PBMCs. Both iRepertoire HTBI primers and Arm-PCR of CDR3 regions were used to build the TCR beta libraries. TCRdb analysed the multiplex PCR reads with MiXCR anew, one entry per CDR3 protein. Altogether approximately 400,000 distinct CDR3 sequences are present, 15% being singletons, with the ten largest covering 15% to 20%. These data were also reused for a study on T cells in Graves' hyperthyroidism and ophthalmopathy.

Sequenced material: peripheral blood mononuclear cells (PBMCs), taken at new diagnosis, from a patient treated with antithyroid drugs. The receptors originated from a woman aged 25 to 45 with Graves disease.

This chain links TRBV27 with TRBJ1-5; D possibly corresponds to TRBD1 (5 bases). CDR1 is MNHEY and CDR2 is SMNVEV in the germline V gene (reference sequence). V was cut by 10 bases and J by 6 bases, with 13 bases left in between. This CDR3 has 12 amino acids. This chain's CDR3 is CATSTGVQPQHF. In DNA form, the CDR3 reads TGTGCCACCTCAACGGGGGTTCAGCCCCAGCATTTT.

This chain joins TRBV5-8 and TRBJ2-7; 9 bases line up with TRBD2. The junction had 12 bases not matched to a gene; V was cut back by 3 bases and J by 2 bases. CDR1 is SGHTS and CDR2 is YDEGEE in the germline V gene. The CDR3 loop spans 17 amino acids. This CDR3 reads CASSSTPSGRMTYEQYF. CDR3 nucleotides: TGTGCCAGCAGCTCTACACCGAGCGGGAGGATGACCTACGAGCAGTACTTC.

This clonotype was observed at least ten times. The V gene is TRBV2, the J gene TRBJ2-5; 13 bases align to TRBD2. V was clipped by 9 bases and J by 4 bases; unmatched bases: 5. This CDR3 has 14 amino acids. Germline values: CDR1 SNHLY, CDR2 FYNNEI. The DNA of the CDR3 is TGTGCCAGTAGGACTAGCGGGAGTAGAGAGACCCAGTACTTC. The encoded protein is CASRTSGSRETQYF.

This clonotype was seen at least ten times. The J gene is TRBJ1-1, the V gene TRBV5-4; D not certain. The CDR3 loop spans 11 amino acids. Germline loops: CDR1 SGHNT, CDR2 YYREEE (reference sequence). The V end was cut by 7 bases, the J end by 1 base, with 5 bases between. This CDR3 reads CASSGNTEAFF. In nucleotides, the CDR3 is TGTGCCAGCTCAGGGAACACTGAAGCTTTCTTT. Using reference TRBV5-4 and TRBJ1-1 for the parts outside the CDR3, the full variable domain is ETGVTQSPTHLIKTRGQQVTLRCSSQSGHNTVSWYQQALGQGPQFIFQYYREEENGRGNFPPRFSGLQFPNYSSELNVNALELDDSALYLCASSGNTEAFFGQGTRLTVV.

With respect to this clonotype: A read error is possible here, since a much larger clone lies one base away. The V and J genes are TRBV10-3 and TRBJ2-7, with a tentative D call TRBD1 (5 bases). V was clipped by 0 bases and J by 7 bases, with 19 bases between them. Germline CDR1 is ENHRY and CDR2 is SYGVKD. This CDR3 is built from 16 residues. CDR3 protein: CAISESLLQGYNEQYF. The CDR3 DNA is TGTGCCATCAGTGAGTCGCTGCTCCAGGGCTACAATGAGCAGTACTTC.

This clonotype occurred many times. The chain is built from TRBV13 and TRBJ2-7; 12 nucleotides align to TRBD2. V shed 1 base and J 5 bases; nucleotides not matched to a gene: 6. Germline V CDR1 and CDR2: PRHDT, FYEKMQ (reference sequence). The CDR3 loop spans 16 amino acids. CDR3 nucleotides: TGTGCCAGCAGCTTAGCTACTAGCGGGAGGTCCGACGAGCAGTACTTC. The encoded protein is CASSLATSGRSDEQYF.

This clonotype was seen ten or more times. The DNA of the CDR3 is TGTGCCACCAAAGGCTGGGACACTGAAGCTTTCTTT. Protein product: CATKGWDTEAFF. The chain carries TRBV10-3 and TRBJ1-1; D uncertain. V was trimmed by 10 bases and J by 3 bases, leaving 12 bases between them. The germline V gene has CDR1 ENHRY and CDR2 SYGVKD. The length of the CDR3 is 12 residues.

Ten or more counts support this clonotype. The chain recombines TRBV5-1 with TRBJ2-1, with 9 bases matching TRBD2. Germline V gives CDR1 SGHRS, CDR2 YFSETQ. There are 16 residues in the CDR3. After removal of 6 bases from V and 10 bases from J, the junction contained 17 bases not matched to a gene. CDR3 residues: CASTPGGSGRNGEQFF. The CDR3, as DNA: TGCGCCAGCACCCCCGGGGGTAGCGGGAGAAACGGCGAGCAGTTCTTC.